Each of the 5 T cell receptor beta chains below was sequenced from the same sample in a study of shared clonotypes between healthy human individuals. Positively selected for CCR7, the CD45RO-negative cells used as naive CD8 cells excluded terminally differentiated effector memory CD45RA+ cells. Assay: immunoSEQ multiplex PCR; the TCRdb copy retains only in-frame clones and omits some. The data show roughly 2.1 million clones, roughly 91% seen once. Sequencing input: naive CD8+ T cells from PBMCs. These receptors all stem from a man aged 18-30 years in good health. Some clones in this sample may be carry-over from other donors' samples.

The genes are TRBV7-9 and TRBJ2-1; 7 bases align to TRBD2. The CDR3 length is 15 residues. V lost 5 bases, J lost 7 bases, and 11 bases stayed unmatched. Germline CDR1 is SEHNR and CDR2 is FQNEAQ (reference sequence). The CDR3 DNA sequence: TGTGCCAGCAGCCCACCCCTAGCGGCCACGAATGAGCAGTTCTTC. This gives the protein CASSPPLAATNEQFF.

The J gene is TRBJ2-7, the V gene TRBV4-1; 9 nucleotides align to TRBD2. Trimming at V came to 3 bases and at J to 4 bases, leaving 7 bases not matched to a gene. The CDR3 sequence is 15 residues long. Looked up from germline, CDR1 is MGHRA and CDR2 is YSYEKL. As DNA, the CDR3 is TGCGCCAGCAGCCAGGGCCTAGCGGGATTTTACGAGCAGTACTTC. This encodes CASSQGLAGFYEQYF.

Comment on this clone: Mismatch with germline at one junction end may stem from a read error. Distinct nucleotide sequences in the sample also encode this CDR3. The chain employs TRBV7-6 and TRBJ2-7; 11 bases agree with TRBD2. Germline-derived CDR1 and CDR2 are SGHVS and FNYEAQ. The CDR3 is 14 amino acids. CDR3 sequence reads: CASSLAGGSYEQYF. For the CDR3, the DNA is TGTGCCAGCAGCCTAGCGGGAGGTTCCTACGAGCAGTACTTC.

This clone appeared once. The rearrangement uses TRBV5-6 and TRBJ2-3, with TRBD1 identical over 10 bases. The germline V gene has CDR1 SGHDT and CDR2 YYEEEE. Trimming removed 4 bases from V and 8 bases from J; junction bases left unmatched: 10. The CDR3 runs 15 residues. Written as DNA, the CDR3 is TGTGCCAGCAGCCCCGACAGGGGGCAACAAGGTACGCAGTATTTT. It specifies CASSPDRGQQGTQYF.

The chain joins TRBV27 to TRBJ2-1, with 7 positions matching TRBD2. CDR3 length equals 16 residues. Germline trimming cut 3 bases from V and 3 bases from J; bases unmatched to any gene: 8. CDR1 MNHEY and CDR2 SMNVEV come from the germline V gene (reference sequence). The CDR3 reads CASSFLLASGYNEQFF. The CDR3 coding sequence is TGTGCCAGCAGTTTTTTGTTGGCTAGCGGCTACAATGAGCAGTTCTTC.